This TCR beta chain was recovered during a study of Ad26.COV2.S vaccination and SARS-CoV-2 variants. Profiling relied on immunoSEQ multiplex PCR, and the TCRdb table lists in-frame clones only, not all of them. The repertoire holds 300,000 to 400,000 clones, with roughly 80% as singletons. Study-wide points: Recipients given vaccine exceeded placebo recipients in spike-specific TCR breadth.

Regarding treatment: roughly 18 received Ad26.COV2.S at low or high dose, single or two shots; roughly 5 received placebo; per-sample allocation not given. Day 63 after the first injection of vaccine or placebo was the sampling time. In its sample, this clone was seen a few times. Its cognate antigen is unknown. CDR1 and CDR2 from the germline V gene are MGHRA and YSYEKL. V lost 5 bases and J lost 9; bases outside the gene matches: 14. CDR3 size: 16 residues. V is TRBV4-1 and J is TRBJ1-5; 9 nucleotides match TRBD1. This specimen was peripheral blood, taken in a trial of Ad26.COV2.S vaccine versus placebo. This clonotype was sampled from a person between 18 and 60 years old who received the Ad26.COV2.S COVID-19 vaccine or a placebo. The CDR3 is CASSARDRVSPGPQHF. The CDR3 DNA reads TGCGCCAGCAGCGCCCGGGACAGGGTTTCCCCTGGGCCCCAGCATTTT.